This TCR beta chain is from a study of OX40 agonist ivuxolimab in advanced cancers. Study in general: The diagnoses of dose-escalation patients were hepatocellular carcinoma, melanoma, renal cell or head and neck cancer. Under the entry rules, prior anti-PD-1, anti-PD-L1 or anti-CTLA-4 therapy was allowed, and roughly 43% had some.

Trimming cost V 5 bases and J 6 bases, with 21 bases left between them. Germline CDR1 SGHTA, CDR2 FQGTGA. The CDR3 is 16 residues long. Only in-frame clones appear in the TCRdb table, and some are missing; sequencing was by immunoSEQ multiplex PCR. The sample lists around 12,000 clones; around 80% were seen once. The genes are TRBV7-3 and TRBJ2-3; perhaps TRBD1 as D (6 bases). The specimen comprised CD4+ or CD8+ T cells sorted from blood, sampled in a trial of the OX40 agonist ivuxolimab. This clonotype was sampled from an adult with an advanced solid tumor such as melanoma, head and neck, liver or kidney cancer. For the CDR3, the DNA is TGTGCCAGCAGCCTTTACGGTGCAGGGGTGGGCGATACGCAGTATTTT. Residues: CASSLYGAGVGDTQYF. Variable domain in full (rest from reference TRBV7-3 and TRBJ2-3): GAGVSQTPSNKVTEKGKYVELRCDPISGHTALYWYRQSLGQGPEFLIYFQGTGAADDSGLPNDRFFAVRPEGSVSTLKIQRTERGDSAVYLCASSLYGAGVGDTQYFGPGTRLTVL.